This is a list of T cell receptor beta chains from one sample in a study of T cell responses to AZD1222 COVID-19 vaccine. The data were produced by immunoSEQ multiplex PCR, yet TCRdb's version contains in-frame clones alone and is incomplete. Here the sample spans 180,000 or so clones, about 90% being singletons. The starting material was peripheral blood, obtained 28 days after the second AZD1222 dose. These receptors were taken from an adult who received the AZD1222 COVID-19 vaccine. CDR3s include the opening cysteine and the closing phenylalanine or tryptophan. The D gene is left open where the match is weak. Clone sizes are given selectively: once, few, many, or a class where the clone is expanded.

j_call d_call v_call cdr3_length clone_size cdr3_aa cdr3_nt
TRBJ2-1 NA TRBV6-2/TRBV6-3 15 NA CASSYSIPPYNEQFF TGTGCCAGCAGTTACTCGATTCCTCCCTACAATGAGCAGTTCTTC
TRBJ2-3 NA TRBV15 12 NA CATSRQTDTQYF TGTGCCACCAGCAGACAAACAGATACGCAGTATTTT
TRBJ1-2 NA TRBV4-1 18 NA CASSQDSSTVLPNYGYTF TGCGCCAGCAGCCAAGATAGTTCCACCGTCCTACCCAACTATGGCTACACCTTC
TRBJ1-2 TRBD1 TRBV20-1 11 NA CSARGQGDYTF TGCAGTGCCAGGGGACAGGGTGACTACACCTTC
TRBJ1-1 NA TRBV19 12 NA CASSSRSTEAFF TGTGCCAGTAGCTCGCGAAGCACTGAAGCTTTCTTT
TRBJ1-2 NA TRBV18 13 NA CASSPGRDYGYTF TGTGCCAGCTCACCCGGAAGGGACTATGGCTACACCTTC
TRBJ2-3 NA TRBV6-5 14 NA CASKPRHPTDTQYF TGTGCCAGCAAACCCCGGCACCCTACAGATACGCAGTATTTT
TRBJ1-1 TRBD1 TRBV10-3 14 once CAISEGQENTEAFF TGTGCCATCAGTGAGGGACAGGAGAACACTGAAGCTTTCTTT
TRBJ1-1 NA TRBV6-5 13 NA CASSLQGYTEAFF TGTGCCAGCAGCCTACAGGGCTACACTGAAGCTTTCTTT
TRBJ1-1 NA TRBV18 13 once CASSPQGNTEAFF TGTGCCAGCTCACCACAGGGTAACACTGAAGCTTTCTTT
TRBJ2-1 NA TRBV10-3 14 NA CAISDSSSYNEQFF TGTGCCATCAGTGACAGTAGCTCCTACAATGAGCAGTTCTTC
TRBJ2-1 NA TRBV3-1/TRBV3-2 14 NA CASSPGPYGNEQFF TGTGCCAGCAGCCCGGGACCCTATGGGAATGAGCAGTTCTTC
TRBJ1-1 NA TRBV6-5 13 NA CASLTAMNTEAFF TGTGCCAGCTTAACGGCAATGAACACTGAAGCTTTCTTT
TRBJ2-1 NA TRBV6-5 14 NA CASLGTPRIHEQFF TGTGCCAGCCTCGGGACCCCCAGGATCCATGAGCAGTTCTTC
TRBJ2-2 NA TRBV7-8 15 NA CASSLWGAVTGELFF TGTGCCAGCAGCTTATGGGGAGCGGTCACCGGGGAGCTGTTTTTT
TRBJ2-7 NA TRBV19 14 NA CASTSKGRTYEQYF TGTGCCAGTACCTCAAAGGGACGGACCTACGAGCAGTACTTC
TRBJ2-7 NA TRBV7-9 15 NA CASSLARASLGEQYF TGTGCCAGCAGCTTGGCCCGGGCCTCCTTGGGGGAGCAGTACTTC
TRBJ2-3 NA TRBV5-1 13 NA CASRGGGRDTQYF TGCGCCAGCAGGGGCGGGGGCCGAGATACGCAGTATTTT
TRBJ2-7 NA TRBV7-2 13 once CASSLEALGEQYF TGTGCCAGCAGCTTAGAGGCGCTGGGGGAGCAGTACTTC
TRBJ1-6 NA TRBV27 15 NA CASSLDKTYNSPLHF TGTGCCAGCAGTTTAGACAAGACCTATAATTCACCCCTCCACTTT
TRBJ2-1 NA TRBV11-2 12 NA CASSLNGNEQFF TGTGCCAGCAGCTTAAATGGCAATGAGCAGTTCTTC
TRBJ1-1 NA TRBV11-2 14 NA CASSLDGRVGEAFF TGTGCCAGCAGCTTAGATGGAAGGGTCGGTGAAGCTTTCTTT
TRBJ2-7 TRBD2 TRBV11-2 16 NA CASTGPGLAGIYEQYF TGTGCCAGCACAGGCCCGGGACTAGCGGGGATCTACGAGCAGTACTTC
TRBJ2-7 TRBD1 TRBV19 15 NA CASSGTGSPYDEQYF TGTGCCAGCTCCGGGACAGGGAGTCCCTACGACGAGCAGTACTTC